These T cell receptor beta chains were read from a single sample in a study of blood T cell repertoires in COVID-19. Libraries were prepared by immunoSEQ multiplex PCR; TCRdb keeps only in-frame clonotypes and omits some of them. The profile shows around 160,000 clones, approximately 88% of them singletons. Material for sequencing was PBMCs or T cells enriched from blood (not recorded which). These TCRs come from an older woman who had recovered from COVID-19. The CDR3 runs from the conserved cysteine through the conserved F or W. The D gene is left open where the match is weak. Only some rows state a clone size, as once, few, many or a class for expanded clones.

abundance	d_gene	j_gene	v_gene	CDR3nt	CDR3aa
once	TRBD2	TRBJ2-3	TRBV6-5	TGTGCCAGCAGGACTAGCGGGAGCACAGATACGCAGTATTTT	CASRTSGSTDTQYF
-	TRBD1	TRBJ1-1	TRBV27	TGTGCCAGCAGTTCACGACAGGGAAGGGTCACTGAAGCTTTCTTT	CASSSRQGRVTEAFF
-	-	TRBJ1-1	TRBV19	TGTGCCAGTATCGGGGGGGCGATGTGGGTTGGAGGAACTGAAGCTTTCTTT	CASIGGAMWVGGTEAFF
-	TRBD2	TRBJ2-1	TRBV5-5	TGTGCCAGCAGCTTTTCTAGCGGAGGTGAGCAGTTCTTC	CASSFSSGGEQFF
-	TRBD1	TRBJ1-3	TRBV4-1	TGCGCCAGCAGCCGATTAACAGGGGCCCCCTCCTATTTT	CASSRLTGAPSYF
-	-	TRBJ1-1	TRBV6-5	TGTGCCAGCAGGTTGGGAGTCGCAGACACTGAAGCTTTCTTT	CASRLGVADTEAFF
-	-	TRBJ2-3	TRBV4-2	TGTGCCAGCAGCCAATCGTGGCTAGATACGCAGTATTTT	CASSQSWLDTQYF
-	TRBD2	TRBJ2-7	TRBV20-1	TGCAGTGCTAGTCGGACTAGCGGGATCGAGCAGTACTTC	CSASRTSGIEQYF
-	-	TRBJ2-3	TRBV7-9	TGTGCCAGCAGCTTAGGAGGAATTTCGCGGGTAGGCACAGATACGCAGTATTTT	CASSLGGISRVGTDTQYF
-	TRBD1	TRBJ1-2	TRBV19	TGTGCCACCTCCTCGGGACAGGTGCTATATGGCTACACCTTC	CATSSGQVLYGYTF
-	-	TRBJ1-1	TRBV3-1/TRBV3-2	TGTGCCAGCAGCCAGTCCGAGCGTCCGGGGATAAAAGCTTTCTTT	CASSQSERPGIKAFF
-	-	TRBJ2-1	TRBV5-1	TGCGCCAGCAGCTTGAACGAGGAGCAGTTCTTC	CASSLNEEQFF
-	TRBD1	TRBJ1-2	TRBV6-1	TGTGCCAGCAGTGAGCCCGGGACAGGCGAAATCTTC	CASSEPGTGEIF
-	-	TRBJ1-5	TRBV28	TGTGCCAGCAGTTTATTCTGGACAAGGAGAGGCAATCAGCCCCAGCATTTT	CASSLFWTRRGNQPQHF
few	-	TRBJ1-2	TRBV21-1	TGTGCCAGCAGCAATAGGGACCCAGGGGGCCTAGTCTATGGCTACACCTTC	CASSNRDPGGLVYGYTF
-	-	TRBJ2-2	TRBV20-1	TGCAGTGCTAGTCACGGGGCGAACACCGGGGAGCTGTTTTTT	CSASHGANTGELFF
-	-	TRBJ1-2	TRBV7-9	TGTGCCAGCAGCTTAGGGGCGCTGGGGAGGTTTAACTATGGCTACACCTTC	CASSLGALGRFNYGYTF
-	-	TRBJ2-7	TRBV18	TGTGCCAGCTCACCAGCCGTGGGGGGGCAGTACGAGCAGTACTTC	CASSPAVGGQYEQYF
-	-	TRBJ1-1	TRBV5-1	TGCGCCAGCAGCGCGCAGGCAACGAACACTGAAGCTTTCTTT	CASSAQATNTEAFF
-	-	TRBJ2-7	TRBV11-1	TGTGCCAGCAGCTCCGACCAGGATTCCTACGAGCAGTACTTC	CASSSDQDSYEQYF
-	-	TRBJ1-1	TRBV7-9	TGTGCCAGCAGCTTTCTGAGGGCTGAAGCTTTCTTT	CASSFLRAEAFF
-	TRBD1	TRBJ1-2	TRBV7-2	TGTGCCAGCAGCCCCGGGGGACAGGGGGCTAACTATGGCTACACCTTC	CASSPGGQGANYGYTF
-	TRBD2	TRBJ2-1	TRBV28	TGTGCCAGCAGTTTATCAGCGGGGGGGCGGGAGCAGTTCTTC	CASSLSAGGREQFF
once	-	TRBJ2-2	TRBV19	TGTGCCAGTAGTGGGCCCGGGGCCGGGGAGCTGTTTTTT	CASSGPGAGELFF
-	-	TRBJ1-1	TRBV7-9	TGTGCCAGCAGCTTGTCTCGGTCTGAAGCTTTCTTT	CASSLSRSEAFF
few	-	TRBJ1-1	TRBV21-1	TGTGCCAGCAGCAAAGTCCTATTCGTCGGGATAAACACTGAAGCTTTCTTT	CASSKVLFVGINTEAFF
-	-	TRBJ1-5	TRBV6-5	TGTGCCAGCATCGAAGGGGGGGTGAGAGATCAGCCCCAGCATTTT	CASIEGGVRDQPQHF
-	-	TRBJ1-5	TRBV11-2	TGTGCCAGCAGCTTAGATTCGGTCTGGCCCCAGCATTTT	CASSLDSVWPQHF
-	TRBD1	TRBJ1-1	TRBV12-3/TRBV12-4	TGTGCCAGCAGGGGAGACAGGGGAGCTGAAGCTTTCTTT	CASRGDRGAEAFF
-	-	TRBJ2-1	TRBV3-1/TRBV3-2	TGTGCCAGCAGCCAATACACCTACAATGAGCAGTTCTTC	CASSQYTYNEQFF
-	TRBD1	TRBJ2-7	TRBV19	TGTGCCAGTAGCCAAGCCGGGACAGCACAAGAGCAGTACTTC	CASSQAGTAQEQYF
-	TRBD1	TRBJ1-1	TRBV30	TGTGCCTGGAGAAGACAGGGTGGCACTGAAGCTTTCTTT	CAWRRQGGTEAFF
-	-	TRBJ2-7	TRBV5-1	TGCGCCAGCAGCTTGGAAGGTCAGGGTACGATTCCGTACTTC	CASSLEGQGTIPYF
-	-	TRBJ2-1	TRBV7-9	TGTGCCAGCAGCCAAACTAGAGGAATTTACAATGAGCAGTTCTTC	CASSQTRGIYNEQFF
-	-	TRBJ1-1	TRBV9	TGTGCCAGCAGCCCCCGGCAGGGGATGAACACTGAAGCTTTCTTT	CASSPRQGMNTEAFF
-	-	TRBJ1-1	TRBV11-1	TGTGCCAGCAGCTTAGGAAGTAGCTCCACTGAAGCTTTCTTT	CASSLGSSSTEAFF
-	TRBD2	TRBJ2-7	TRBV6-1	TGTGCCAGCAGTGAAGATATAGCGGGACTGTCTAGTGAGCAGTACTTC	CASSEDIAGLSSEQYF
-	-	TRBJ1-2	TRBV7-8	TGTGCCAGCAGCTTAGAGCTCAGGGATAATAGCGGCTACACCTTC	CASSLELRDNSGYTF
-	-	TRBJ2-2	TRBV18	TGTGCCAGCTCACCAGAGGGGCAGGGGCTGAACACCGGGGAGCTGTTTTTT	CASSPEGQGLNTGELFF
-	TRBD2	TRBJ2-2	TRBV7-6	TGTGCCAGCAGCTTATGGTCGTCGGCGGGAGAGGCCGGGGAGCTGTTTTTT	CASSLWSSAGEAGELFF
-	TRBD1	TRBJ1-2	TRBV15	TGTGCCACCAGCAGAGATCTAGGGACAGGACCCTTATCTAACTATGGCTACACCTTC	CATSRDLGTGPLSNYGYTF
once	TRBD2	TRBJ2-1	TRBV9	TGTGCCAGCAGCGTAGTAATTTCGGCTAGCGGGGTCAATGAGCAGTTCTTC	CASSVVISASGVNEQFF
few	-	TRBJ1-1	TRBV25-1	TGTGCCAGCAGTGGCGCGATGGGGAGGGGGAGGACTTTCTTT	CASSGAMGRGRTFF
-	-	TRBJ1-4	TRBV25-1	TGTGCCAGCAGTGGGTCGGGAGATGGTGAAAAACTGTTTTTT	CASSGSGDGEKLFF
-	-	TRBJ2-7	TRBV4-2	TGTGCCAGCAGCCAAGAAACGAGGGTTTACGAGCAGTACTTC	CASSQETRVYEQYF
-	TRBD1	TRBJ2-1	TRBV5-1	TGCGCCAGCAGCTTGGACAGGGGGCCTTTTGATGAGCAGTTCTTC	CASSLDRGPFDEQFF
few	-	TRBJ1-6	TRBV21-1	TGTGCCAGCAGCAACCCTTCGGCAGGGGATAATTCACCCCTCCACTTT	CASSNPSAGDNSPLHF
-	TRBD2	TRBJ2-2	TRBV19	TGTGCCAGTAGCTCCCCGGGACTAGCCGCCACCGGGGAGCTGTTTTTT	CASSSPGLAATGELFF
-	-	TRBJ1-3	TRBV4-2	TGTGCCAGCAGCCAAGATCTTGGAGGCAGGAACACCATATATTTT	CASSQDLGGRNTIYF
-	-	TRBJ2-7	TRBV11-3	TGTGCCAGCAGCTTACGATTCGGGGACTCCTACGAGCAGTACTTC	CASSLRFGDSYEQYF
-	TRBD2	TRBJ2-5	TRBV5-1	TGCGCCAGCAGCTTTTCGCGGGGGGGAGGAGAGACCCAGTACTTC	CASSFSRGGGETQYF
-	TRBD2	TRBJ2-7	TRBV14	TGTGCCAGCAGCCAGGGACTAGCAGAGTCCTCCTACGAGCAGTACTTC	CASSQGLAESSYEQYF